Listed below are T cell receptor beta chains from one sample, sequenced in a study of blood T cell repertoires in COVID-19. TCRdb keeps only in-frame clones here, not all; method: immunoSEQ multiplex PCR. The table lists about 320,000 clones, roughly 90% of them singletons. The sequenced material came from peripheral blood. The receptor set was obtained from a man younger than 30 who had recovered from COVID-19. The CDR3 runs from the conserved cysteine through the conserved F or W. D genes are given only for firm matches. Only part of the rows carry a size: once, few, many, or a class if the clone is expanded.

>TRBJ2-5|TRBV7-9|-|TRBD2
TGTGCCAGCAGCCTCGGACTAGCGGTACAAGAGACCCAGTACTTC
CASSLGLAVQETQYF
>TRBJ1-5|TRBV3-1/TRBV3-2|-|TRBD1
TGTGCCAGCAGCCGACAGGGGCAGCCCCAGCATTTT
CASSRQGQPQHF
>TRBJ2-3|TRBV4-1|-|-
TGCGCCAGCAGCCAAGGTTGGGGGGCAGATACGCAGTATTTT
CASSQGWGADTQYF
>TRBJ2-1|TRBV4-1|few|TRBD1
TGCGCCAGCAGCCAACCCCAGACAGGGGCCGAGTACAATGAGCAGTTCTTC
CASSQPQTGAEYNEQFF
>TRBJ2-7|TRBV2|-|-
TGTGCCAGCAGTGTACCATGGGACTCACAGTACGAGCAGTACTTC
CASSVPWDSQYEQYF
>TRBJ2-5|TRBV19|few|-
TGTGCCAGTAGTAGTCAGGGAGGTCAAGAGACCCAGTACTTC
CASSSQGGQETQYF
>TRBJ2-2|TRBV27|-|-
TGTGCCAGCAGTTATGCTGGGGCGCTGAACACCGGGGAGCTGTTTTTT
CASSYAGALNTGELFF
>TRBJ1-4|TRBV6-5|-|-
TGTGCCAGCAGACTTGGGGCAGCCGAGAAAAAACTGTTTTTT
CASRLGAAEKKLFF
>TRBJ1-2|TRBV7-8|-|-
TGTGCCAGCAGTCCAGACAGGTCCGGCTACACCTTC
CASSPDRSGYTF
>TRBJ2-1|TRBV30|-|-
TGTGCCTGGAACGAGGCGCCGAATGAGCAGTTCTTC
CAWNEAPNEQFF
>TRBJ2-3|TRBV10-3|-|TRBD2
TGTGCCATCAGGGGGACTAGCGGTTTCACAGATACGCAGTATTTT
CAIRGTSGFTDTQYF
>TRBJ2-3|TRBV9|-|-
TGTGCCAGCAGTTTCGGGAGTAGCGTGAGAGATACGCAGTATTTT
CASSFGSSVRDTQYF
>TRBJ2-1|TRBV9|-|-
TGTGCCAGCAGCGTAGTGGAGTGGGATGAGCAGTTCTTC
CASSVVEWDEQFF
>TRBJ2-2|TRBV18|-|TRBD1
TGTGCCAGCTCATTAGGGACAGTCAGCACCGGGGAGCTGTTTTTT
CASSLGTVSTGELFF
>TRBJ1-5|TRBV18|-|-
TGTGCCAGCTCACCACCCGGTACAGTCAATCAGCCCCAGCATTTT
CASSPPGTVNQPQHF
>TRBJ2-7|TRBV4-1|-|-
TGCGCCAGCAGCCTCGACAGAGGCTACGAGCAGTACTTC
CASSLDRGYEQYF
>TRBJ2-7|TRBV25-1|-|TRBD1
TGTGCCAGCAGTGGACAGGGTTTTGGCTTTAACTACGAGCAGTACTTC
CASSGQGFGFNYEQYF
>TRBJ2-3|TRBV20-1|-|-
TGCAGTGCTAGTTTCCTAGCGTCAGATACGCAGTATTTT
CSASFLASDTQYF
>TRBJ2-3|TRBV15|-|-
TGTGCCACCAGCAGAGATCTGGCCTCAGATACGCAGTATTTT
CATSRDLASDTQYF
>TRBJ1-5|TRBV19|-|-
TGTGCCAGTAGTTCAGGGTTTGGGCAGCCCCAGCATTTT
CASSSGFGQPQHF
>TRBJ2-2|TRBV7-8|-|TRBD2
TGTGCCAGCAGCCGGAGCGGGGGAGCGAACACCGGGGAGCTGTTTTTT
CASSRSGGANTGELFF
>TRBJ2-2|TRBV19|-|-
TGTGCCAGTAGGGGCAGGGCGCATCGAAGGGAGCTGTTTTTT
CASRGRAHRRELFF
>TRBJ1-2|TRBV5-5|-|-
TGTGCCAGCAGCTTGGGACCGGCAGCGCGTAACTATGGCTACACCTTC
CASSLGPAARNYGYTF
>TRBJ2-5|TRBV30|-|TRBD1
TGTGCCTGGATCCTCCTCGGGACAGGGGTGGACGAGACCCAGTACTTC
CAWILLGTGVDETQYF
>TRBJ2-7|TRBV6-5|-|-
TGTGCCAGCAGCGGCTTATTCTACAGGGACGAGCAGTACTTC
CASSGLFYRDEQYF
>TRBJ1-5|TRBV27|-|-
TGTGCCAGCAGTTTGACAGGATGGGTGAGCAATCAGCCCCAGCATTTT
CASSLTGWVSNQPQHF
>TRBJ2-1|TRBV5-1|-|TRBD2
TGCGCCAGCAGCTCCGCTAGCGGGGGACTATCTTTAGAGCAGTTCTTC
CASSSASGGLSLEQFF